The entry below describes one TCR beta chain. No antigen is known for it. The CDR3 has 14 amino acids. Germline assignment: CDR1 SGHAT and CDR2 FQNNGV. J lost 5 bases, V lost 8 bases, and 4 bases had no gene match. This entry is derived from a study of T-cell memory formation after mild COVID-19. TCRdb called the 5' RACE reads again in MiXCR, with one record for every CDR3 protein. The sample holds 300,000 to 350,000 distinct CDR3 sequences, 14% seen once. Study-level findings and limits: Researchers report contracting CD4+ clones mostly in CM and EM, with CD8+ clones in EMRA. Second-wave clones peaking on day 37 lacked confirmed SARS-CoV-2 specificity. Some clones that responded were present in memory (sampled pre-infection), which suggests cross-reactive memory joined.

The chain links TRBV11-2 to TRBJ2-1; TRBD2 aligns across 12 bases. This TCR came from a man younger than 35 who had mild COVID-19 (a few samples of this study predate the infection). Cell type and time point are not known. The specimen was PBMCs or a T cell subset sorted from them (not recorded which). In DNA form, the CDR3 reads TGTGCCAGCGGACTAGCGGGGTGGGACAATGAGCAGTTCTTC. This encodes CASGLAGWDNEQFF.